This T cell receptor (beta chain) was retrieved from a study of cytotoxic CD8 clonotypes in ibrutinib-treated CLL. Findings and limits, study-wide: The study found public clonotypes uncommon, contracting or stable on treatment. Sustained-remission patients were sampled at one set of times and progressing patients at different ones. At the start, clonality exceeded age-matched healthy donors and followed circulating CD8+ T-cell counts.

Concerning this clone: Its antigen is undetermined.

The data were produced by immunoSEQ multiplex PCR, yet TCRdb's version contains in-frame clones alone and is incomplete. The data contain approximately 150,000 clones, roughly 80% of them singletons. The sequencing here drew on PBMCs, taken after 12 months of ibrutinib treatment. The clonotype comes from a human donor with chronic lymphocytic leukemia.

The CDR3 DNA sequence: TGTGCCAGCAGTTTACTGCTCGGGGCCATGAACACTGAAGCTTTCTTT. Its protein is CASSLLLGAMNTEAFF. The chain couples TRBV28 to TRBJ1-1; a possible D gene is TRBD1 (5 bases). Germline CDR1 MDHEN, CDR2 SYDVKM. Trimming cost V 2 bases and J 0 bases, with 13 bases left between them. The CDR3 covers 16 residues. The whole variable domain, filled in from reference TRBV28 and TRBJ1-1, reads DVKVTQSSRYLVKRTGEKVFLECVQDMDHENMFWYRQDPGLGLRLIYFSYDVKMKEKGDIPEGYSVSREKKERFSLILESASTNQTSMYLCASSLLLGAMNTEAFFGQGTRLTVV.